This T cell receptor (beta chain) came from a study of blood T cell repertoires in COVID-19. On the study more broadly: COVID-19 samples from acute and convalescent phases originated in the United States, Italy and Spain. PBMCs, B-cell-depleted T cells, or T cells provided the cDNA or gDNA that made up the material.

This clone showed up just once. Per the original methods: Quantification of nucleated cells was approximated via reference gene primer amplification. Repertoires were generated with immunoSEQ multiplex PCR, while TCRdb's copy carries only in-frame clones and drops some. V and J calls plus clone size are reproduced from that table; the DNA served to infer D and trimming. The sample consists of 100,000 to 150,000 clones, roughly 90% of them appearing once. The CDR3 is 16 residues long. Germline CDR1 is MNHNS and CDR2 is SASEGT. With 0 bases removed from V and 0 bases from J, the gap between germline ends came to 9 bases.

Sequenced material: peripheral blood. This sequence joins TRBV6-1 and TRBJ1-5; TRBD1 is a possible D gene (5 bases). This receptor was obtained from a man between 65 and 79 years old with active COVID-19. The CDR3 loop reads CASSEAATDSNQPQHF. The CDR3 coding sequence is TGTGCCAGCAGTGAAGCGGCGACAGATAGCAATCAGCCCCAGCATTTT.